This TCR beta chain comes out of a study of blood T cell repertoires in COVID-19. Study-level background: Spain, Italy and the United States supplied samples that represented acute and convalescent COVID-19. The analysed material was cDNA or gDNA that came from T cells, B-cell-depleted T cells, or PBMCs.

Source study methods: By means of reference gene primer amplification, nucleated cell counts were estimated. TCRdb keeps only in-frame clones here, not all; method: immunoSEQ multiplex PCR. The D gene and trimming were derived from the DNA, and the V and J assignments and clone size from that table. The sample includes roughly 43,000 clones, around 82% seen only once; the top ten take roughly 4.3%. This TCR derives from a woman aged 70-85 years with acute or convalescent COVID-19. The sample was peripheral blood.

The CDR3: CASSSSGRETQYF. For the CDR3, the DNA is TGTGCCAGCTCCTCCTCAGGGCGCGAGACCCAGTACTTC. The chain links TRBV7-9 to TRBJ2-5; possibly TRBD1 for D (5 bases). V dropped 8 bases and J dropped 5 bases, with 15 bases sitting between them. Germline V gene sequence: CDR1 SEHNR, CDR2 FQNEAQ (reference sequence). This CDR3 is 13 amino acids long.